The 32 T cell receptor beta chains in this list originate from one sample, sequenced in a study of shared clonotypes between healthy human individuals. CD45RO-negative cells were positively selected for CCR7, leaving out terminally differentiated effector memory CD45RA+ cells. Clones were read by immunoSEQ multiplex PCR, and TCRdb kept only the in-frame ones, dropping some. This table has about 2.1 million clones, over 85% appearing once. Sequences were obtained from naive CD8+ T cells from PBMCs. The receptors come from a man between 18 and 29 years old in good health. Some clones in this sample may be carry-over from other donors' samples.

This chain uses TRBV4-3 with TRBJ2-4; 10 bases match TRBD2. V gave up 1 base and J gave up 2 bases; unmatched junction bases: 20. The CDR3 consists of 22 residues. Germline CDR1 and CDR2: LGHNA and YSLEER. The CDR3 loop is CASSQVHSEAGGPGVSKNIQYF. CDR3 in DNA: TGCGCCAGCAGCCAAGTACATAGCGAAGCGGGAGGGCCGGGGGTGTCCAAAAACATTCAGTACTTC.

This chain connects TRBV5-4 to TRBJ2-7; the D call may be TRBD1 or TRBD2 (5 bases each). V gave up 4 bases and J gave up 4 bases, with 15 bases separating them. Germline assignment: CDR1 SGHNT and CDR2 YYREEE (reference sequence). This CDR3 spans 14 amino acids. CDR3 sequence (DNA): TGTGCCAGCAGCCCTTTTAGGGGAGAGTACGAGCAGTACTTC. Protein: CASSPFRGEYEQYF.

The genes are TRBV7-2 and TRBJ2-2; D may match TRBD1 or TRBD2 (6 bases each). Germline loops: CDR1 SGHTA, CDR2 FQGNSA. The V end was cut by 0 bases, the J end by 3 bases, with 11 bases between. The CDR3 totals 16 residues. The DNA for the CDR3 is TGTGCCAGCAGCTTAGCGGAGGGGGGTCACACCGGGGAGCTGTTTTTT. This codes for CASSLAEGGHTGELFF. The variable domain in full, with the rest retrieved from reference TRBV7-2 and TRBJ2-2, is GAGVSQSPSNKVTEKGKDVELRCDPISGHTALYWYRQSLGQGLEFLIYFQGNSAPDKSGLPSDRFSAERTGGSVSTLTIQRTQQEDSAVYLCASSLAEGGHTGELFFGEGSRLTVL.

The chain links TRBV5-5 to TRBJ2-3; TRBD2 matches at 10 bases. The CDR3 is 17 amino acids. Germline CDR1 is SGHKS and CDR2 is YYEKEE (reference sequence). V lost 0 bases to trimming and J lost 4 bases; unmatched junction nucleotides: 8. The CDR3 spells CASSLGRLAGRADTQYF. Here the CDR3 DNA reads TGTGCCAGCAGCTTGGGTCGACTAGCGGGTAGGGCAGATACGCAGTATTTT.

The rearrangement links TRBV2 to TRBJ1-2; the D is unclear. Germline-derived CDR1 and CDR2 are SNHLY and FYNNEI. V was trimmed by 6 bases and J by 0 bases, leaving 14 bases between them. The CDR3 consists of 15 residues. Written as DNA, the CDR3 is TGTGCCAGCAGCCCCGCCGGACTCACTAACTATGGCTACACCTTC. Translation: CASSPAGLTNYGYTF.

The gene calls are TRBV28 and TRBJ1-5; no clear D. The V gene's germline CDR1 is MDHEN and CDR2 SYDVKM. The CDR3 is made up of 17 amino acids. Trimming left V 4 bases short and J 4 bases short, with 20 bases between. CDR3 sequence reads: CASSSFGTSGRNQPQHF. The CDR3 nucleotides are TGTGCCAGCAGTTCCTTCGGAACGTCCGGTAGGAATCAGCCCCAGCATTTT.

The chain recombines TRBV28 with TRBJ1-4; TRBD1 aligns across 8 bases. The CDR3 consists of 14 residues. Looked up from germline, CDR1 is MDHEN and CDR2 is SYDVKM. J was trimmed by 5 bases and V by 6 bases; bases with no gene match: 5. The CDR3 nucleotides read TGTGCCAGCAGCCAACAGGGGGGAAATGAAAAACTGTTTTTT. Translated: CASSQQGGNEKLFF.

On this clone itself: Other DNA sequences from this sample encode an identical CDR3 as well. This chain connects TRBV11-2 to TRBJ2-7; D may correspond to TRBD1 or TRBD2 (5 bases each). Germline V gives CDR1 SGHAT, CDR2 FQNNGV. This CDR3 has 13 amino acids. The germline V and J ends were trimmed by 3 bases and 2 bases, with 8 bases remaining between them. The CDR3 region is CASSLGRAYEQYF. The CDR3 DNA reads as TGTGCCAGCAGCTTGGGACGTGCCTACGAGCAGTACTTC.

This chain uses TRBV27 with TRBJ1-1; D is ambiguous. Deletions cut 3 bases from V and 2 bases from J, with 4 bases between. The CDR3 consists of 12 residues. The germline gives CDR1 MNHEY, CDR2 SMNVEV (reference sequence). The CDR3 region is CASSFINTEAFF. CDR3 nucleotide sequence: TGTGCCAGCAGTTTTATTAACACTGAAGCTTTCTTT.

The genes are TRBV19 and TRBJ2-2; 8 bases line up with TRBD1. V was clipped by 4 bases and J by 3 bases; unmatched bases: 7. The V gene's germline CDR1 is LNHDA and CDR2 SQIVND (reference sequence). This CDR3 contains 16 residues. The CDR3: CASSTEDRADTGELFF. Here the CDR3 DNA reads TGTGCCAGTAGTACCGAGGACAGGGCGGACACCGGGGAGCTGTTTTTT.

The chain couples TRBV28 to TRBJ1-2, with D unclear. This CDR3 has 15 amino acids. Trimming took 6 bases from V and 4 from J, leaving 18 bases between them. Looked up from germline, CDR1 is MDHEN and CDR2 is SYDVKM. The CDR3 sequence is CASRVNTGYFYGYTF. The CDR3 DNA reads TGTGCCAGCAGAGTCAATACGGGATACTTCTATGGCTACACCTTC.

Turning to this clone: The identical CDR3 is also encoded by other nucleotide sequences in the sample. The rearrangement uses TRBV7-9 and TRBJ1-1; D gene unclear. Trimming left V 1 base short and J 7 bases short, with 7 bases between. Germline V lookup: CDR1 SEHNR, CDR2 FQNEAQ (reference sequence). The CDR3 extends over 12 amino acids. For the CDR3, the DNA is TGTGCCAGCAGCTTAGGGCGGGATGAAGCTTTCTTT. Encoded protein: CASSLGRDEAFF.

This clone occurred once. The rearrangement links TRBV15 to TRBJ2-3, with 9 nucleotides matching TRBD2. V gave up 5 bases and J gave up 4 bases; unmatched junction bases: 4. The germline V gene encodes CDR1 LNHNV and CDR2 YYDKDF (reference sequence). The CDR3 loop spans 14 amino acids. This CDR3 is CATSDLAGPDTQYF. CDR3 DNA: TGTGCCACCAGCGACCTAGCGGGACCAGATACGCAGTATTTT.

The chain has TRBV27 and TRBJ1-5, with 8 nucleotides matching TRBD1. Germline CDR1 and CDR2: MNHEY and SMNVEV (reference sequence). The V gene end was trimmed by 2 bases and the J gene end by 2 bases; junction bases not matched to a gene: 5. The CDR3 totals 16 residues. The CDR3 sequence is CASSLGQGLRNQPQHF. In DNA form, the CDR3 reads TGTGCCAGCAGTTTAGGACAGGGCCTACGCAATCAGCCCCAGCATTTT.

V gene TRBV6-1 combines with J gene TRBJ2-7; TRBD1 is a possible D gene (6 bases). Trimming stripped 4 bases from V and 2 bases from J, with 12 bases between. Looked up from germline, CDR1 is MNHNS and CDR2 is SASEGT. This CDR3 spans 14 amino acids. CDR3 in amino acids: CASSVRDKTYEQYF. The CDR3, as DNA: TGTGCCAGCAGTGTCAGGGACAAGACCTACGAGCAGTACTTC.

This clone was seen a single time. The rearrangement uses TRBV7-7 and TRBJ2-1; 7 bases map to TRBD2. Germline V lookup: CDR1 SSHAT, CDR2 FNYEAQ (reference sequence). The CDR3 loop spans 16 amino acids. The V gene end was trimmed by 5 bases and the J gene end by 10 bases; junction bases not matched to a gene: 17. The CDR3 loop is CASSPTFGGSGGEQFF. The DNA of the CDR3 is TGTGCCAGCAGCCCGACGTTTGGCGGGAGTGGAGGCGAGCAGTTCTTC. Full variable domain (rest looked up from reference TRBV7-7 and TRBJ2-1): GAGVSQSPRYKVTKRGQDVTLRCDPISSHATLYWYQQALGQGPEFLTYFNYEAQPDKSGLPSDRFSAERPEGSISTLTIQRTEQRDSAMYRCASSPTFGGSGGEQFFGPGTRLTVL.

This chain connects TRBV11-2 to TRBJ2-7, with D possibly TRBD2 on 5 matching bases. CDR1 is SGHAT, CDR2 FQNNGV, per germline. V lost 1 base and J 7 bases, leaving 11 bases between the germline ends. This CDR3 is built from 13 residues. In nucleotides, the CDR3 is TGTGCCAGCAGCTTAGGCTATGCGGGTGAGCAGTACTTC. Its translation is CASSLGYAGEQYF.

DNA for the CDR3: TGTGCCAGTACCCCAGGCGGGGTAGGAGCTTTCTTT. Translation gives CASTPGGVGAFF. The gene calls are TRBV19 and TRBJ1-1; no clear D gene. Germline CDR1 reads LNHDA; CDR2 reads SQIVND (reference sequence). CDR3 length: 12 amino acids. V was shortened by 7 bases and J by 10 bases, with 16 bases between the two germline ends.

The chain has TRBV7-8 and TRBJ2-3; D possibly corresponds to TRBD2 (5 bases). Between the trimmed V and J ends, which lost 5 bases and 1 base, there was a span of 19 bases. The CDR3 contains 17 residues. CDR1 and CDR2 from the germline V gene are SGHVS and FQNEAQ. The DNA for the CDR3 is TGTGCCAGCAGCCTTGACCCGGACTCGCGGGGCACAGATACGCAGTATTTT. It yields the protein CASSLDPDSRGTDTQYF.

This chain connects TRBV2 to TRBJ1-3; a weak D match, TRBD1 (6 bases). This CDR3 comprises 16 residues. Germline loops: CDR1 SNHLY, CDR2 FYNNEI. Trimming pared 7 bases from V and 0 bases from J, leaving 16 bases between. The CDR3 sequence is CASKTDRNFSGNTIYF. CDR3 DNA sequence: TGTGCCAGCAAAACAGACAGGAACTTCTCTGGAAACACCATATATTTT.

The rearrangement links TRBV2 to TRBJ2-6; the D is unclear. V lost 0 bases to trimming and J lost 0 bases, with 6 bases between them. This CDR3 is built from 16 residues. The germline V gene encodes CDR1 SNHLY and CDR2 FYNNEI. The CDR3 nucleotides read TGTGCCAGCAGTGAAGCGATCTCCTCTGGGGCCAACGTCCTGACTTTC. This sequence encodes CASSEAISSGANVLTF. Filled out from reference TRBV2 and TRBJ2-6, the complete variable domain reads EPEVTQTPSHQVTQMGQEVILRCVPISNHLYFYWYRQILGQKVEFLVSFYNNEISEKSEIFDDQFSVERPDGSNFTLKIRSTKLEDSAMYFCASSEAISSGANVLTFGAGSRLTVL.

This rearrangement joins TRBV5-1 to TRBJ2-1, with D possibly matching TRBD2 (5 bases). With 4 bases removed from V and 8 bases from J, the gap between germline ends came to 10 bases. This CDR3 has 12 residues. Germline V lookup: CDR1 SGHRS, CDR2 YFSETQ. CDR3 residues: CASSLSGDEQFF. The DNA for the CDR3 is TGCGCCAGCAGCCTGTCCGGGGATGAGCAGTTCTTC.

The rearrangement uses TRBV15 and TRBJ2-1; weak D call: TRBD1 (6 bases). This CDR3 is 15 amino acids long. Looked up from germline, CDR1 is LNHNV and CDR2 is YYDKDF (reference sequence). Trimming stripped 5 bases from V and 7 bases from J, with 18 bases between. CDR3 nucleotide sequence: TGTGCCACCAGCCCGCGGACCCTGGGGGCTAATGAGCAGTTCTTC. Translating gives CATSPRTLGANEQFF.

V usage is TRBV7-3 and J usage is TRBJ2-2, with a tentative D call TRBD1 (5 bases). Germline CDR1 SGHTA, CDR2 FQGTGA. V gave up 5 bases and J gave up 3 bases, with 7 bases separating them. The CDR3 runs to 13 residues. The CDR3 loop is CASSTTDTGELFF. CDR3 DNA sequence: TGTGCCAGCAGCACGACAGACACCGGGGAGCTGTTTTTT.

The genes are TRBV5-6 and TRBJ1-5; a weak D match, TRBD1 (6 bases). There are 13 residues in the CDR3. Germline V CDR1 and CDR2: SGHDT, YYEEEE. Trimming removed 4 bases from V and 7 bases from J, with 12 bases in between. CDR3 in DNA: TGTGCCAGCAGCAATGGACAGACACAGCCCCAGCATTTT. It is translated as CASSNGQTQPQHF.

The chain has TRBV7-9 and TRBJ2-7; 8 bases agree with TRBD1. The ends lost 0 bases at V and 7 bases at J; junction bases unmatched: 5. The CDR3 sequence is 14 residues long. Germline V gene data show CDR1 as SEHNR and CDR2 as FQNEAQ (reference sequence). The CDR3 sequence is CASSLASTGVEQYF. DNA for the CDR3: TGTGCCAGCAGCTTAGCCTCGACAGGGGTTGAGCAGTACTTC. Combining the CDR3 with reference TRBV7-9 and TRBJ2-7 gives the whole variable domain DTGVSQNPRHKITKRGQNVTFRCDPISEHNRLYWYRQTLGQGPEFLTYFQNEAQLEKSRLLSDRFSAERPKGSFSTLEIQRTEQGDSAMYLCASSLASTGVEQYFGPGTRLTVT.

Only a few counts were recorded for this clone. The chain links TRBV30 to TRBJ1-1, with unresolved D. This CDR3 is built from 11 residues. The V end was cut by 2 bases, the J end by 6 bases, with 7 bases between. Looked up from germline, CDR1 is GTSNPN and CDR2 is SVGIG (reference sequence). The CDR3 sequence: CAWSKVAEAFF. CDR3 nucleotide sequence: TGTGCCTGGAGTAAAGTCGCTGAAGCTTTCTTT.

The chain couples TRBV29-1 to TRBJ1-2; 8 bases align to TRBD1. The V and J ends lost 6 bases and 6 bases, in that order; junction bases with no gene match: 3. This CDR3 region has 11 residues. Germline V gives CDR1 SQVTM, CDR2 ANQGSEA. DNA of the CDR3: TGCAGCGTCAAGACAGGGGATGGCTACACCTTC. It codes for CSVKTGDGYTF.

V gene TRBV5-3 combines with J gene TRBJ1-2; 8 bases line up with TRBD1. TRBV5-3 is annotated as an ORF whose role is uncertain. Unmatched junction bases numbered 6, after V lost 4 bases and J lost 7 bases. This CDR3 is 13 amino acids long. The CDR3 region has the DNA TGTGCCAGAAGCCCCCAGGGGGCGAGTGGCTACACCTTC. It codes for CARSPQGASGYTF.

This chain joins TRBV10-1 and TRBJ1-2, with D possibly matching TRBD1 (6 bases). CDR1 WNHNN and CDR2 SYGVQD come from the germline V gene (reference sequence). The V end lost 4 bases, the J end lost 0 bases, and 12 bases lay between the germline ends. The CDR3 is 15 residues long. The CDR3 protein is CASSGTGSTNYGYTF. For the CDR3, the DNA is TGCGCCAGCAGTGGAACAGGGTCGACTAACTATGGCTACACCTTC.

The V call is TRBV2, the J call TRBJ2-1, with D tentatively TRBD1 (6 bases). Germline CDR1 is SNHLY and CDR2 is FYNNEI. The V and J ends lost 6 bases and 2 bases respectively, with 8 bases between them. This CDR3 comprises 13 residues. The CDR3: CASRDRTYNEQFF. As DNA, the CDR3 is TGTGCCAGCAGGGACAGAACCTACAATGAGCAGTTCTTC.

J is TRBJ1-6 and V is TRBV13, with 10 positions matching TRBD1. The CDR3 is 17 residues long. The germline V gene has CDR1 PRHDT and CDR2 FYEKMQ (reference sequence). J was trimmed by 3 bases and V by 5 bases; bases with no gene match: 7. As DNA, the CDR3 is TGTGCCAGCAGCCGCGCCCGGGACAGGGGCTATAATTCACCCCTCCACTTT. Its protein product is CASSRARDRGYNSPLHF.